These 15 T cell receptor beta chains originate from one sample sequenced in a study of cytomegalovirus exposure and HLA in healthy donors. TCRdb's table, derived via immunoSEQ multiplex PCR, lists solely in-frame clones and lacks some. The sample holds under 350,000 clones; approximately 86% are singletons and the top ten take 0.9% to 1.1%. Sequencing used PBMCs. These receptor sequences come from a young woman in good health and CMV-seronegative.

The CDR3 sequence is CASSQIQGGNTEAFF. Here the CDR3 DNA reads TGTGCCAGCAGCCAAATACAGGGGGGGAACACTGAAGCTTTCTTT. The genes are TRBV5-4 and TRBJ1-1; 8 nucleotides agree with TRBD1. Germline trimming cut 4 bases from V and 1 base from J; bases unmatched to any gene: 6. Germline values: CDR1 SGHNT, CDR2 YYREEE (reference sequence). The CDR3 totals 15 residues.

V and J are TRBV5-1 and TRBJ1-1; D remains ambiguous. Germline CDR1 is SGHRS and CDR2 is YFSETQ. The CDR3 spans 14 residues. Trimming removed 6 bases from V and 3 bases from J, with 15 bases in between. CDR3 sequence reads: CASTLSPFDTEAFF. For the CDR3, the DNA is TGCGCCAGCACCCTCAGTCCCTTTGACACTGAAGCTTTCTTT.

J is TRBJ2-2 and V is TRBV19, with a weak D call TRBD2 (6 bases). Trimming shortened V by 7 bases and J by 7 bases, and 22 bases separated the two germline ends. The CDR3 contains 16 residues. Germline V lookup: CDR1 LNHDA, CDR2 SQIVND (reference sequence). DNA of the CDR3: TGTGCCAGTAAAGAGCGCCTGCTAGCGCCCCTCGGGGAGCTGTTTTTT. As protein: CASKERLLAPLGELFF.

The chain recombines TRBV11-2 with TRBJ1-5; D remains unclear. The germline V gene has CDR1 SGHAT and CDR2 FQNNGV. Trimming left V 2 bases short and J 4 bases short, with 6 bases between. The CDR3 consists of 13 residues. The CDR3 here is CASSLQENQPQHF. The DNA for the CDR3 is TGTGCCAGCAGCTTACAAGAGAATCAGCCCCAGCATTTT.

CDR3 in amino acids: CASSYLQGAQSYGYTF. The CDR3 DNA sequence: TGTGCCAGCAGTTACCTACAGGGGGCGCAGAGCTATGGCTACACCTTC. This chain connects TRBV6-5 to TRBJ1-2; 9 bases align to TRBD1. The V segment lost 2 bases and the J segment 4 bases; nucleotides outside the gene matches: 8. The CDR3 has 16 amino acids. Germline loops: CDR1 MNHEY, CDR2 SVGAGI.

The CDR3 region is CASSYDGRTTNEQFF. CDR3 DNA sequence: TGTGCCAGCAGTTACGATGGACGGACAACCAATGAGCAGTTCTTC. The chain joins TRBV6-5 to TRBJ2-1; D is perhaps TRBD1 (5 bases). The CDR3 loop spans 15 amino acids. Trimming left V 2 bases short and J 6 bases short, with 14 bases between. Germline assignment: CDR1 MNHEY and CDR2 SVGAGI.

The chain carries TRBV19 and TRBJ1-2, with D unclear. Germline CDR1 LNHDA, CDR2 SQIVND (reference sequence). This CDR3 contains 13 residues. V lost 7 bases, J lost 4 bases, and 13 bases lay in between. CDR3 sequence reads: CASNNGEGYGYTF. CDR3 DNA: TGTGCCAGTAACAACGGCGAGGGCTATGGCTACACCTTC.

The chain has TRBV7-7 and TRBJ2-5; TRBD1 aligns across 9 bases. This CDR3 has 13 amino acids. Germline lookup yields CDR1 SSHAT and CDR2 FNYEAQ (reference sequence). CDR3: CASSGTGKETQYF. CDR3 in DNA: TGTGCTAGCTCTGGGACAGGGAAAGAGACCCAGTACTTC.

This clone has just a few counts. The conserved closing phenylalanine or tryptophan is absent in this CDR3, likely reflecting a read error. It is unclear where the CDR3 begins or ends on the DNA, so no DNA is shown, and the CDR3 is as TCRdb lists it. The CDR3 sequence is CASSRLAGRR. The rearrangement joins TRBV2 to TRBJ1-1; the tabulated D call, TRBD1, remains unverified against the DNA. Including both end residues, the CDR3 is 10 amino acids long. Looked up from germline, CDR1 is SNHLY and CDR2 is FYNNEI.

The chain combines TRBV5-4 with TRBJ2-2, with 12 bases fitting TRBD2. This CDR3 is built from 19 residues. J gave up 4 bases and V 0 bases, and 10 bases lay outside the gene matches. CDR1 is SGHNT, CDR2 YYREEE, per germline (reference sequence). DNA of the CDR3: TGTGCCAGCAGCTTGGACGCTAGCGGGGGGGCCTATGGCACCGGGGAGCTGTTTTTT. Translation: CASSLDASGGAYGTGELFF.

The chain links TRBV10-1 to TRBJ1-2, with D possibly TRBD1 on 6 matching bases. CDR3 length: 15 residues. Between the trimmed V and J ends, which lost 0 bases and 0 bases, there was a span of 8 bases. The germline V gene encodes CDR1 WNHNN and CDR2 SYGVQD (reference sequence). The CDR3 here is CASSESPGANYGYTF. DNA for the CDR3: TGCGCCAGCAGTGAGTCTCCAGGGGCTAACTATGGCTACACCTTC.

The rearrangement uses TRBV14 and TRBJ1-3, with D unclear. The CDR3 covers 14 residues. CDR1 is SGHDN and CDR2 is FVKESK in the germline V gene. The ends were cut back, 1 base at V and 4 bases at J, with 8 bases in the middle. The CDR3, as DNA: TGTGCCAGCAGCCAAGTATCCAGAGGAAACACCATATATTTT. Amino acids: CASSQVSRGNTIYF.

This clone was picked up many times. J is TRBJ2-2 and V is TRBV11-2; D is ambiguous. V was pared by 8 bases and J by 0 bases, with 13 bases between. Germline CDR1 SGHAT, CDR2 FQNNGV. The CDR3 extends over 15 amino acids. CDR3 bases: TGTGCCAGCCAGAAGACTGAGTCGAACACCGGGGAGCTGTTTTTT. This codes for CASQKTESNTGELFF.

The V call is TRBV28, the J call TRBJ2-1; possible D gene TRBD2, 6 bases. Germline V gene lookup returns CDR1 MDHEN and CDR2 SYDVKM. Trimming removed 1 base from V and 5 bases from J, with 15 bases in between. This CDR3 has 16 amino acids. DNA of the CDR3: TGTGCCAGCAGTTTATTCGGCAGGCAGCGGGACAATGAGCAGTTCTTC. Protein product: CASSLFGRQRDNEQFF.

The V call is TRBV30, the J call TRBJ2-7; tentative D call: TRBD1 (5 bases). Germline V gives CDR1 GTSNPN, CDR2 SVGIG (reference sequence). The CDR3 sequence is 13 residues long. V lost 2 bases and J 3 bases, leaving 11 bases between the germline ends. CDR3 DNA sequence: TGTGCCTGGAGTCAGCCAGGGAACTACGAGCAGTACTTC. Translation gives CAWSQPGNYEQYF.